This T cell receptor beta chain came from a study of blood T cell repertoires in COVID-19. This clone was seen a few times. Generated by immunoSEQ multiplex PCR, the TCRdb table keeps only in-frame clones and is missing some. The table lists approximately 470,000 clones, 75% to 90% of them singletons. Either two negative PCRs, clearance, or symptom resolution qualified Cohort 3 donors as recovered. Germline V gives CDR1 SGHKS, CDR2 YYEKEE (reference sequence). V gave up 4 bases and J gave up 2 bases, with 15 bases separating them. The CDR3 length is 15 residues. Sample: PBMCs or T cells enriched from blood (not recorded which). The V call is TRBV5-5, the J call TRBJ1-1, with D uncertain. The TCR comes from a woman younger than 30 who had recovered from COVID-19. CDR3 residues: CASSRFEAGNTEAFF. The CDR3 region has the DNA TGTGCCAGCAGCCGATTTGAAGCGGGAAACACTGAAGCTTTCTTT.